The subject of this entry is one T cell receptor beta chain. The antigen is unknown. Using immunoSEQ multiplex PCR, the repertoire was profiled, and TCRdb retains in-frame clones only, with some absent. The table has 98,000 or so clones, approximately 90% seen once. The sample belongs to a study of OX40 agonist ivuxolimab in advanced cancers. Trimming took 5 bases from V and 6 from J, leaving 17 bases between them. The CDR3 is made up of 14 amino acids. From germline, CDR1 is SGHRS and CDR2 YFSETQ. Study-level results: In general, CD8+ T cells held more expanded clones than CD4+ did, on average.

The clonotype originates from an adult with an advanced solid tumor such as melanoma, head and neck, liver or kidney cancer. This sequence joins TRBV5-1 and TRBJ1-2; no definite D call. This specimen was CD4+ or CD8+ T cells sorted from blood, taken in a trial of the OX40 agonist ivuxolimab. The CDR3: CASRLGVMIDGYTF. For the CDR3, the DNA is TGCGCCAGCAGACTTGGGGTCATGATCGATGGCTACACCTTC.